A single sample is the source of the 17 T cell receptor beta chains below, sequenced in a study of spatial heterogeneity in lung cancer (dated by TCRdb to between 2018 and 2021). Sample time point, as interpreted from the label and publication: sample taken at primary tumor resection. Whole RNA extracted from tumor and nontumor lung tissue, or from cryopreserved PBMC samples, was used for TCR sequencing without cell sorting. Libraries were made using 5' RACE. Sequenced on a NextSeq 500. Through fastp at Q25 and MiXCR, TCRdb rebuilt clones from the public reads, retaining in-frame beta chains. Rows are unified per CDR3 protein, each entry keeping the most common DNA and genes. For this sample there are roughly 4,800 distinct CDR3 sequences; around 18% appear just once. The ten largest clones take up 20% of the sample. Sample: normal lung tissue next to the tumor, taken at surgery. All receptors come from a male donor with early-stage non-small cell lung cancer.

Only a few counts were recorded for this clonotype. As an off-target read in a library built for alpha chains, this beta chain has a frequency of little significance. The chain employs TRBV5-1 and TRBJ2-2, with D unclear. This CDR3 spans 16 amino acids. Trimming took off 2 bases at V and 5 bases at J, with 16 bases between the two ends. CDR1 and CDR2 (germline): SGHRS, YFSETQ. CDR3 sequence reads: CASSFSTGRVTGELFF. The CDR3 DNA reads TGCGCCAGCAGCTTTTCGACGGGTCGAGTGACCGGGGAGCTGTTTTTT.

This clonotype was seen ten or more times. The size of this beta chain means little, since it is a stray read in a library made for alpha chains. The gene calls are TRBV6-1 and TRBJ2-1, with a tentative D call TRBD1 (6 bases). Germline values: CDR1 MNHNS, CDR2 SASEGT. The ends were cut back, 3 bases at V and 0 bases at J, with 18 bases in the middle. The CDR3 totals 18 residues. The CDR3 DNA reads as TGTGCCAGCAGTGACCCGTCAATTACAGGGAGCTCCTACAATGAGCAGTTCTTC. Protein: CASSDPSITGSSYNEQFF.

In its sample, this clonotype was seen many times. This beta chain was picked up by a library intended for alpha chains and is off target, so its count carries little meaning. This chain uses TRBV20-1 with TRBJ2-7; 7 bases line up with TRBD1. Trimming took 3 bases from V and 10 from J; bases not matched to a gene: 12. Germline assignment: CDR1 DFQATT and CDR2 SNEGSKA (reference sequence). The CDR3 runs to 13 residues. Here the CDR3 DNA reads TGCAGTGCTAGTATACGACAGCCAGGGGGACAGTACTTC. It yields the protein CSASIRQPGGQYF.

This clonotype was counted once. A library prepared for alpha chains yielded this beta chain as an off-target read; its size is of little meaning. The chain uses TRBV29-1 and TRBJ2-7, with D hard to call. The germline V and J ends were trimmed by 2 bases and 4 bases, with 15 bases remaining between them. The CDR3 contains 14 residues. The germline CDR1 and CDR2 sequences are SQVTM and ANQGSEA. Written as DNA, the CDR3 is TGCAGCGTTGAACCCGGGCCGAAGGGATACGAGCAGTACTTC. This encodes CSVEPGPKGYEQYF.

Only a few counts were recorded for this clonotype. With the library built for alpha chains, this beta chain is off target and its frequency is not meaningful. The chain recombines TRBV10-3 with TRBJ2-3; the match to TRBD2 covers 10 bases. Germline CDR1 is ENHRY and CDR2 is SYGVKD. V shed 0 bases and J 4 bases; nucleotides not matched to a gene: 4. The CDR3 covers 16 residues. CDR3 amino acids: CAISESERGGPDTQYF. The CDR3 nucleotides read TGTGCCATCAGTGAGTCAGAGCGGGGGGGCCCAGATACGCAGTATTTT.

A word on this clonotype: This beta chain was picked up by a library intended for alpha chains and is off target, so its count carries little meaning. V and J are TRBV27 and TRBJ2-7; no reliable D call. The CDR3 length is 15 residues. Deletions cut 2 bases from V and 3 bases from J, with 14 bases between. CDR1 is MNHEY, CDR2 SMNVEV, per germline (reference sequence). This CDR3 reads CASSLRSTVNYEQYF. The CDR3 DNA follows: TGTGCCAGCAGTTTAAGGTCGACGGTCAACTACGAGCAGTACTTC.

By share, this clonotype ranks as medium-sized. This beta chain is an off-target read within a library intended for alpha chains, so its frequency means little. The J gene is TRBJ2-3, the V gene TRBV11-1; D perhaps matches TRBD1 (5 bases). V was cut by 4 bases and J by 2 bases, with 10 bases left in between. The CDR3 loop spans 14 amino acids. Looked up from germline, CDR1 is SGHAT and CDR2 is FQDESV (reference sequence). The CDR3 DNA reads TGTGCCAGCAGCTCCGTAGGGGACACAGATACGCAGTATTTT. Protein sequence: CASSSVGDTDTQYF.

This clonotype is categorized as medium-sized. Because the library targeted alpha chains, this beta chain is an off-target read whose size means little. The chain is built from TRBV20-1 and TRBJ2-2, with 10 bases aligning to TRBD1. Germline V gene data show CDR1 as DFQATT and CDR2 as SNEGSKA (reference sequence). The trim removed 2 bases at V and 6 bases at J, leaving 9 bases unmatched. This CDR3 has 16 amino acids. In nucleotides, the CDR3 is TGCAGTGCTAGACGCGACAGGGGGCAATTATCCGGGGAGCTGTTTTTT. Translated, it gives CSARRDRGQLSGELFF.

By proportion, this clonotype is medium-sized. The junction does not match germline at one end; this may be a read error. With the library built for alpha chains, this beta chain is off target and its frequency is not meaningful. J is TRBJ2-5 and V is TRBV12-3 or TRBV12-4; possible D gene TRBD1, 7 bases. The length of the CDR3 is 14 residues. CDR3 residues: CASTGGQFQATQYF. The CDR3 coding sequence is TGTGCCAGCACCGGGGGACAGTTCCAAGCGACCCAGTACTTC.

This clonotype was seen a few times. This beta chain came through as a stray read in a library set up for alpha chains, and its size says little. The DNA of the CDR3 is TGCGCCAGCAGTGACGGGGTGACAGCTGAAAAACTGTTTTTT. The encoded protein is CASSDGVTAEKLFF. The rearrangement joins TRBV10-2 to TRBJ1-4; a possible D gene is TRBD1 (5 bases). Germline values: CDR1 WSHSY, CDR2 SAAADI. The CDR3 runs 14 residues. V lost 3 bases, J lost 7 bases, and 12 bases lay in between.

This clonotype was picked up many times. This beta chain lies outside the target of a library built for alpha chains; its clone size means little. The V call is TRBV19, the J call TRBJ1-2; TRBD1 matches 7 bases. V shed 7 bases, J shed 4 bases, and the junction held 9 bases outside the gene matches. CDR1 is LNHDA and CDR2 is SQIVND in the germline V gene (reference sequence). The CDR3 runs 14 residues. CDR3 in DNA: TGTGCCAGTAACCCGGGACAGCACTTCTATGGCTACACCTTC. This sequence encodes CASNPGQHFYGYTF.

Remarks on this clonotype: The library was designed around alpha chains, so this beta chain is a stray read whose abundance carries little weight. The chain carries TRBV30 and TRBJ1-1; D unclear. V lost 4 bases, J lost 8 bases, and 11 bases lay in between. CDR1 and CDR2 (germline): GTSNPN, SVGIG (reference sequence). The CDR3 is 11 amino acids. In nucleotides, the CDR3 is TGTGCCTGGATCGGCAGACGAGAAGCTTTCTTT. Amino acid sequence: CAWIGRREAFF.

In its sample, this clonotype ranks as medium-sized. This beta chain turned up in a library designed for alpha chains; as an off-target read, its abundance says little. This chain uses TRBV7-6 with TRBJ2-1; D might be TRBD1 (5 bases). The length of the CDR3 is 14 residues. Trimming stripped 3 bases from V and 3 bases from J, with 9 bases between. The germline V gene has CDR1 SGHVS and CDR2 FNYEAQ. The CDR3 nucleotides are TGTGCCAGCAGCTTGGGTACAGGCTACAATGAGCAGTTCTTC. Protein sequence: CASSLGTGYNEQFF.

Regarding this clonotype: This beta chain is off target for a library built for alpha chains, so its abundance means little. The chain joins TRBV5-1 to TRBJ1-3, with D unclear. The CDR3 consists of 14 residues. Trimming cost V 0 bases and J 0 bases, with 4 bases left between them. CDR1 SGHRS and CDR2 YFSETQ come from the germline V gene. The CDR3 is CASSLESSGNTIYF. CDR3 DNA sequence: TGCGCCAGCAGCTTGGAGAGCTCTGGAAACACCATATATTTT. Filled out from reference TRBV5-1 and TRBJ1-3, the complete variable domain reads KAGVTQTPRYLIKTRGQQVTLSCSPISGHRSVSWYQQTPGQGLQFLFEYFSETQRNKGNFPGRFSGRQFSNSRSEMNVSTLELGDSALYLCASSLESSGNTIYFGEGSWLTVV.

This clonotype was detected a few times. Since the library was made to target alpha chains, this beta chain is a stray read and its abundance is not meaningful. This chain joins TRBV27 and TRBJ1-4; D is possibly TRBD1 (6 bases). The CDR3 is made up of 16 amino acids. Germline CDR1 MNHEY, CDR2 SMNVEV (reference sequence). With 5 bases removed from V and 7 bases from J, the gap between germline ends came to 20 bases. The CDR3 nucleotides read TGTGCCAGCAGTCCCTACTACAGGGAGGAAGGTGAAAAACTGTTTTTT. Its translation: CASSPYYREEGEKLFF.

This clonotype is medium-sized within its sample. The library was built for alpha chains, so this beta chain is an off-target read and its size means little. The rearrangement links TRBV11-2 to TRBJ1-6; 9 nucleotides line up with TRBD1. There are 17 residues in the CDR3. After removal of 5 bases from V and 10 bases from J, the junction contained 15 bases not matched to a gene. Germline CDR1 and CDR2: SGHAT and FQNNGV. As DNA, the CDR3 is TGTGCCAGCAGCCGGGGGACAGGGAGAGCCATGAACTCACCCCTCCACTTT. It specifies CASSRGTGRAMNSPLHF.

As regards this clonotype: This beta chain came through as a stray read in a library set up for alpha chains, and its size says little. The gene calls are TRBV10-3 and TRBJ2-5; either TRBD1 or TRBD2 may supply D (5 bases each). The CDR3 covers 15 residues. The V end lost 4 bases, the J end lost 3 bases, and 15 bases lay between the germline ends. Germline CDR1 ENHRY, CDR2 SYGVKD. CDR3 region: CAISGSRDAEETQYF. In DNA form, the CDR3 reads TGTGCCATCAGTGGGTCCCGGGACGCAGAAGAGACCCAGTACTTC.